These 16 T cell receptor beta chains were all obtained from the same sample, sequenced in a study of CD8+CD57+ T cells in acquired aplastic anemia (dated by TCRdb to 2017 to 2018). Patients chosen for sequencing had shown expansion of CD8+CD57+ cells by flow cytometry. The sequencer was an Illumina HiSeq 2000. Genomic DNA served as template for TCR beta VDJ combination and CDR3 sequence profiling. The public sequencing data were trimmed at Q25 with fastp and processed into clonotypes with MiXCR by TCRdb, which kept only in-frame beta chains. Rows matching on CDR3 protein sequence are summarized as one entry with the most common DNA and genes. This sample has fewer than 200,000 distinct CDR3 sequences in its table, and approximately 48% of those were observed once. 13% of the sample is held by the ten biggest clonotypes. The sample was sorted CD4+, CD8+, or CD8+CD57+ T cells (not recorded which) from PBMCs. The receptors come from a human donor with aplastic anemia.

The CDR3 is CASSVSSMNTGELFF. CDR3 nucleotide sequence: TGTGCCAGCAGCGTGAGTAGCATGAACACCGGGGAGCTGTTTTTT. The V and J genes are TRBV9 and TRBJ2-2, with D unclear. V was pared by 2 bases and J by 1 base, with 9 bases between. The CDR3 is 15 amino acids. From germline, CDR1 is SGDLS and CDR2 YYNGEE.

This clonotype has ten or more counts. The DNA for the CDR3 is TGTGCCAGCAGCCAAGATCCCACTCCACAGCCCCAGCATTTT. Its translation is CASSQDPTPQPQHF. The V and J genes are TRBV4-2 and TRBJ1-5; no clear D gene. The V and J ends lost 0 bases and 7 bases respectively, with 10 bases between them. The CDR3 length is 14 residues. Germline V lookup: CDR1 LGHNA, CDR2 YNFKEQ.

The rearrangement links TRBV2 to TRBJ2-5; 12 nucleotides match TRBD2. This CDR3 is 15 amino acids long. Germline-derived CDR1 and CDR2 are SNHLY and FYNNEI. Trimming at V came to 9 bases and at J to 7 bases, leaving 12 bases not matched to a gene. The CDR3 is CASGTSGFLGGTQYF. The CDR3 nucleotides read TGTGCCAGTGGGACTAGCGGGTTCTTGGGAGGGACCCAGTACTTC.

CDR3 residues: CASSELGGSYNEQFF. The CDR3 region has the DNA TGTGCCAGCAGCGAGCTTGGCGGATCCTACAATGAGCAGTTCTTC. J is TRBJ2-1 and V is TRBV9, with no clear D. CDR1 and CDR2 from the germline V gene are SGDLS and YYNGEE. CDR3 length equals 15 residues. Trimming cost V 3 bases and J 1 base, with 11 bases left between them.

The chain is built from TRBV12-3 or TRBV12-4 and TRBJ1-2; 8 bases line up with TRBD1. Losses at the gene ends were 8 bases for V and 7 bases for J; bases not matched to a gene: 12. CDR3 length: 14 residues. The CDR3 nucleotides read TGTGCCAGCGCCCCGGGCAGGGGGCGTAGTGGCTACACCTTC. Its protein product is CASAPGRGRSGYTF.

This clonotype was seen a handful of times. The J gene is TRBJ1-1, the V gene TRBV30; TRBD1 aligns across 7 bases. Losses at the gene ends were 4 bases for V and 6 bases for J; bases not matched to a gene: 5. This CDR3 is 12 amino acids long. CDR1 is GTSNPN, CDR2 SVGIG, per germline (reference sequence). The CDR3 DNA is TGTGCCTGGACCGGAACAGGGGCTGAAGCTTTCTTT. Its translation: CAWTGTGAEAFF.

The CDR3 coding sequence is TGTGCCAGCAGTTCAGCCAGGGGGGTTCAGTACTTC. Its protein is CASSSARGVQYF. This chain connects TRBV12-3 or TRBV12-4 to TRBJ2-4, with D perhaps TRBD1 (7 bases). CDR3 length: 12 residues. V lost 4 bases, J lost 11 bases, and 12 bases lay in between.

The chain uses TRBV25-1 and TRBJ1-6, with 10 bases fitting TRBD1. The length of the CDR3 is 16 residues. Germline values: CDR1 MGHDK, CDR2 SYGVNS. The junction had 3 bases not matched to a gene; V was cut back by 1 base and J by 6 bases. As DNA, the CDR3 is TGTGCCAGCAGTGAATCCCGGGACAGGGGTAATTCACCCCTCCACTTT. Its translation: CASSESRDRGNSPLHF.

This clonotype was seen only a few times. CDR3 sequence (DNA): TGTGCCAGCAGCCAAGCGGCAGGGTTCGCCGGGGAGCTGTTTTTT. Translating gives CASSQAAGFAGELFF. V and J are TRBV3-1 and TRBJ2-2, with D possibly TRBD1 on 5 matching bases. The CDR3 extends over 15 amino acids. Per germline, CDR1 LGHDT and CDR2 YNNKEL (reference sequence). The germline V and J ends were trimmed by 1 base and 6 bases, with 12 bases remaining between them.

There are a few counts of this clonotype. CDR3: CASSVTNQETQYF. As DNA, the CDR3 is TGTGCCAGCAGCGTGACAAACCAAGAGACCCAGTACTTC. The chain has TRBV9 and TRBJ2-5; no clear D gene. The CDR3 is made up of 13 amino acids. Germline loops: CDR1 SGDLS, CDR2 YYNGEE. V was pared by 2 bases and J by 0 bases, with 5 bases between. The full variable domain, its missing parts supplied by reference TRBV9 and TRBJ2-5, is DSGVTQTPKHLITATGQRVTLRCSPRSGDLSVYWYQQSLDQGLQFLIQYYNGEERAKGNILERFSAQQFPDLHSELNLSSLELGDSALYFCASSVTNQETQYFGPGTRLLVL.

This clonotype was seen just once. The chain carries TRBV7-6 and TRBJ2-2; maybe TRBD2 (5 bases). The germline V and J ends were trimmed by 5 bases and 3 bases, with 10 bases remaining between them. The length of the CDR3 is 14 residues. CDR1 is SGHVS, CDR2 FNYEAQ, per germline. The CDR3 protein is CASSPQADTGELFF. The CDR3 coding sequence is TGTGCCAGCAGCCCCCAAGCGGACACCGGGGAGCTGTTTTTT.

V and J are TRBV2 and TRBJ1-5; D might be TRBD1 (5 bases). The CDR3 is made up of 13 amino acids. The germline V gene encodes CDR1 SNHLY and CDR2 FYNNEI. Trimming left V 8 bases short and J 3 bases short, with 11 bases between. The CDR3 spells CASGTGFNQPQHF. The CDR3 nucleotides are TGTGCCAGCGGAACAGGTTTCAATCAGCCCCAGCATTTT.

A word on this clonotype: At one boundary the junction diverges from the germline segment, which might be a read error. The V call is TRBV20-1, the J call TRBJ1-4, with TRBD1 matching 9 bases. The CDR3 consists of 12 residues. CDR1 and CDR2 (germline): DFQATT, SNEGSKA (reference sequence). The CDR3 sequence: CGAQTGGEKLFF. CDR3 nucleotides: TGCGGTGCCCAGACAGGGGGGGAAAAACTGTTTTTT.

Many counts were recorded for this clonotype. The V call is TRBV6-1, the J call TRBJ1-1; D is perhaps TRBD1 (6 bases). CDR1 MNHNS and CDR2 SASEGT come from the germline V gene. The CDR3 loop spans 14 amino acids. Trimming took off 7 bases at V and 5 bases at J, with 17 bases between the two ends. The CDR3 loop is CASTEAGAWTEAFF. Written as DNA, the CDR3 is TGTGCCAGCACTGAGGCAGGGGCATGGACTGAAGCTTTCTTT.

This clonotype occurred once. CDR3 region: CASSYVVNEAFF. As DNA, the CDR3 is TGTGCCAGCAGTTACGTGGTCAATGAAGCTTTCTTT. The chain is built from TRBV6-5 and TRBJ1-1, with D uncertain. The CDR3 totals 12 residues. The germline gives CDR1 MNHEY, CDR2 SVGAGI. Trimming took 2 bases from V and 7 from J, leaving 8 bases between them.

With respect to this clonotype: The junction shows a germline mismatch at one end, possibly a read error. CDR3: CASRFGTDNSF. Written as DNA, the CDR3 is TGTGCCAGCAGGTTCGGGACGGACAACTCCTTC. The chain recombines TRBV25-1 with TRBJ2-7, with D possibly being TRBD1 or TRBD2 (5 bases each). CDR1 is MGHDK, CDR2 SYGVNS, per germline. The CDR3 has 11 amino acids.